This TCR beta chain was sequenced during a study of naive and memory T cell subsets. Study-wide results and caveats: Clonotypes here are unpaired alpha or beta chain sequences. Diversity fell and Gini index rose from naive through CM, EM, EMRA. A few larger clonotypes appeared in naive repertoires, especially CD8, possibly memory cells re-expressing CD45RA.

The V gene's germline CDR1 is MNHEY and CDR2 SVGEGT. V was shortened by 5 bases and J by 7 bases, with 15 bases between the two germline ends. There are 14 residues in the CDR3. This clonotype was found a few times. Antigen specificity is unknown. Cells stained for CD3, CD4, CD8, CD45RA, CD27 and viability were sorted into four CD45RA/CD27 subsets. Both TRBC1 and TRBC2 were covered by a beta constant-region primer of two equimolar oligonucleotides. Nested alpha and beta constant-region primers with the SP2 primer drove four PCR rounds on ligated cDNA. TCRdb reprocessed the UMI-ligation and nested PCR reads with MiXCR, giving one entry per CDR3 protein. The sample lists around 83,000 distinct CDR3 sequences, approximately 10% occurring once.

The sequencing sample was made of naive CD4+ T cells from blood. This chain connects TRBV6-2 or TRBV6-3 to TRBJ1-5, with unresolved D. The source of this sequence is a human donor in good health. CDR3 sequence (DNA): TGTGCCAGCAGTATCGACGGAAGAAACCAGCCCCAGCATTTT. Amino acids: CASSIDGRNQPQHF.